The rows below give T cell receptor beta chains drawn from one sample of a study of OX40 agonist ivuxolimab in advanced cancers. Assay used: immunoSEQ multiplex PCR; TCRdb lists only in-frame clones, some missing. This repertoire shows tens of thousands of clones, more than 70% found once; its top ten account for over 1%. The input for sequencing was CD4+ or CD8+ T cells sorted from blood, taken in a trial of the OX40 agonist ivuxolimab. These receptors were collected from an adult with an advanced solid tumor such as melanoma, head and neck, liver or kidney cancer. Each CDR3 is given without its conserved first and last residue.

V,J,CDR3
TRBV27,TRBJ2-6,ASSWSGTPGANVLT
TRBV5-4,TRBJ1-2,ASSPDRGSGSGYT
TRBV2,TRBJ2-1,ASSEATGAGEQF
TRBV19,TRBJ2-1,ASSSGATPPYNEQF
TRBV7-9,TRBJ1-3,ASSSQQGNTIY
TRBV30,TRBJ1-1,AWSAQGGTEAF
TRBV6-5,TRBJ2-7,ATRDTYEQY
TRBV7-6,TRBJ2-5,ASSLIQETQY
TRBV30,TRBJ1-4,ACIQGGKLF
TRBV6-4,TRBJ2-7,ASRITGTYEQY
TRBV7-9,TRBJ2-1,ASSSLSGRLGEQF
TRBV19,TRBJ1-4,ASSTGTTNEKLF
TRBV7-8,TRBJ1-5,ASSLSSRGGNQPQH
TRBV15,TRBJ1-3,ATSVGRGYENTIY
TRBV9,TRBJ2-3,ASSTLPGITDTQY
TRBV19,TRBJ1-2,ASSIRDGGYT
TRBV30,TRBJ2-5,AWGGQETQY
TRBV29-1,TRBJ1-2,SDVPLDSTGYGYT
TRBV5-4,TRBJ2-5,ASSLGRDRVGETQY
TRBV7-8,TRBJ1-3,ASSPQGISGNTIY
TRBV2,TRBJ2-6,ARQGNGANVLT
TRBV6-1,TRBJ2-1,ASSANSGSSYNEQF
TRBV4-2,TRBJ2-7,ASRGSGSRSYEQY
TRBV6-6,TRBJ1-3,ASSYRRVAGNTIY
TRBV4-3,TRBJ2-5,ASSQNLAGGQETQY
TRBV7-8,TRBJ2-7,ASRPSGSYEQY
TRBV18,TRBJ2-2,ASSPLAAGELF
TRBV25-1,TRBJ2-1,ASSDLGLAGNEQF
TRBV5-1,TRBJ2-1,ASSLRLAGGYNGQF
TRBV5-6,TRBJ2-1,ASSGNRRGGNEQF
TRBV7-2,TRBJ2-5,ASSSDRGRETQY
TRBV28,TRBJ1-2,ASSAPGPSSGYT
TRBV6-5,TRBJ2-1,ASSSGTGDF
TRBV7-7,TRBJ2-1,ASSFGPNNEQF
TRBV9,TRBJ2-3,ASSVARAGKGGDTQY
TRBV10-3,TRBJ2-5,ATGLLHGAQETQY
TRBV5-6,TRBJ2-1,ASSHRSNEQF
TRBV5-1,TRBJ2-5,ASSLSFQETQY
TRBV25-1,TRBJ1-6,ASSDGQVYNSPLH
TRBV10-3,TRBJ2-3,AIRSGRISTDTQY
TRBV15,TRBJ1-6,ATQVRQGDSPLH
TRBV28,TRBJ1-4,ASTDGEKLF
TRBV11-2,TRBJ2-7,ASSGRGRYEQY
TRBV7-2,TRBJ2-7,ASSLQGQGPHEQY
TRBV19,TRBJ1-1,AAKSQGQINTEAF
TRBV7-9,TRBJ2-7,ASSFDLGTYEQY
TRBV6-1,TRBJ1-4,ASSSRDRGNEKLF